These T cell receptor beta chains were read from a single sample in a study of response to subunit inactivated influenza vaccine. TCRdb analysed the RT-PCR reads with MiXCR anew, one entry per CDR3 protein. The data show 650,000 or so distinct CDR3 sequences, about 15% seen once. Sequences were derived from PBMCs from blood, sampled less than 15 days before vaccination. The receptors derive from a man aged 50-60 years who received an inactivated influenza vaccine. Each CDR3 is given with its conserved first and last residue. D genes are given only for firm matches. Some rows mark clone size as missing; the rest say once, few, many or name a class of expanded clone.

CDR3nt	CDR3aa	abundance	j_gene	d_gene	v_gene
TGTGCCAGCAGCACGGACAGGGGATCTCACTATGGCGACACCTTC	CASSTDRGSHYGDTF	NA	TRBJ1-2	TRBD1	TRBV12-3/TRBV12-4
TGCAGCGCTTCACAGGGGGGTGGGAACGAGCAGTTCTTC	CSASQGGGNEQFF	NA	TRBJ2-1	TRBD1	TRBV29-1
TGTGCCAGCAGCGTACGCGGTGGCGGCGGGGGTGAGCAGTTCTTC	CASSVRGGGGGEQFF	NA	TRBJ2-1	TRBD2	TRBV9
TGTGCCAGCAGCTTAGACAGGGGGGAAGCTTTCTTT	CASSLDRGEAFF	many	TRBJ1-1	TRBD1	TRBV7-9
TGTGCCAGCAGTTTATCGAGGGGGATTATAGCGGGAGTCTCCTACGAGCAGTACTTC	CASSLSRGIIAGVSYEQYF	many	TRBJ2-7	TRBD2	TRBV27
TGCGCCAGCAGCTTCGCCCCAGGGGCTAACACTGAAGCTTTCTTT	CASSFAPGANTEAFF	NA	TRBJ1-1	NA	TRBV5-1
TGTGCCAGCAGCACAGGGCTCAATCAGCCCCAGCATTTT	CASSTGLNQPQHF	few	TRBJ1-5	NA	TRBV11-2
TGCGCCAGCAGCAGAACCCTTGGACAGAGCACAGATACGCAGTATTTT	CASSRTLGQSTDTQYF	many	TRBJ2-3	NA	TRBV5-1
TGTGCCAGCAGTTTACGGGCGTCAGGGGGACGGGGCACTGAAGCTTTCTTT	CASSLRASGGRGTEAFF	many	TRBJ1-1	TRBD1	TRBV12-3/TRBV12-4
TGTGCCAGCAGCAAAGACTTGCGGGAGGGCTGCGAGACCCAGTACTTC	CASSKDLREGCETQYF	few	TRBJ2-5	TRBD2	TRBV7-4
TGTGCCAGCAGTTATATGGGGGCAGCCTACGAGCAGTACTTC	CASSYMGAAYEQYF	NA	TRBJ2-7	NA	TRBV6-5
TGTGCCAGCAGCCATGACAGGGGGAAATGGTACGAGCAGTACTTC	CASSHDRGKWYEQYF	NA	TRBJ2-7	TRBD1	TRBV7-9
TGTGCCAGCAGCGTAGGTCCGAACACTGAAGCTTTCTTT	CASSVGPNTEAFF	NA	TRBJ1-1	NA	TRBV9
TGCGCCAGCAGTGAGTCTTCAGGGCCCGGGGAGCTGTTTTTT	CASSESSGPGELFF	few	TRBJ2-2	NA	TRBV10-1
TGTGCCACCAGCAGAGGGGGACAGGCAATAGGTGTCGGTCCACATCAGCCCCAGCATTTT	CATSRGGQAIGVGPHQPQHF	few	TRBJ1-5	TRBD1	TRBV15
TGCGCCAGCAGCGCACCCGGGACGGGCTCCTACGAGCAGTACTTC	CASSAPGTGSYEQYF	NA	TRBJ2-7	NA	TRBV5-1
TGCAGTGCCACGACCGGGACAGGGTCCTCTGGGGCCAACGTCCTGACTTTC	CSATTGTGSSGANVLTF	NA	TRBJ2-6	TRBD1	TRBV20-1
TGCAGTGCTAGATCCACCCTCTCCTACGAGCAGTACTTC	CSARSTLSYEQYF	few	TRBJ2-7	NA	TRBV20-1
TGTGCCAGCAGCTTTACAGACAATGAGCAGTTCTTC	CASSFTDNEQFF	NA	TRBJ2-1	NA	TRBV5-6
TGCGCCAGCAGCTTGCTGGGGTGGGATACGCAGTATTTT	CASSLLGWDTQYF	few	TRBJ2-3	NA	TRBV5-1
TGTGCCACCAGTGGGACTAGCGGGAAAACAAACACAGATACGCAGTATTTT	CATSGTSGKTNTDTQYF	NA	TRBJ2-3	TRBD2	TRBV24-1
TGTGCCAGCAGTTCGGGCATTCAGTACTTC	CASSSGIQYF	few	TRBJ2-4	NA	TRBV27
TGCAGTGCTAGCACAGGGGTTGCTCAGCCCCAGCATTTT	CSASTGVAQPQHF	NA	TRBJ1-5	TRBD1	TRBV20-1
TGCAGTGCTAGAGATCAAGGCAGCTATGGCTACACCTTC	CSARDQGSYGYTF	many	TRBJ1-2	NA	TRBV20-1
TGTGCCAGCAGTAGATTAGCGGAGAGCTACAATGAGCAGTTCTTC	CASSRLAESYNEQFF	few	TRBJ2-1	NA	TRBV6-4
TGTGCCAGCAGCTACCGGCCGCTGGAGACCCAGTACTTC	CASSYRPLETQYF	NA	TRBJ2-5	NA	TRBV11-2
TGTGCCAGCAGCTTGACAGGGGCCGGCCACGAGCAGTACTTC	CASSLTGAGHEQYF	NA	TRBJ2-7	TRBD1	TRBV5-4
TGCGCCAGCAGCCAAGGATTTGGTCTAGCGCTCACAGATACGCAGTATTTT	CASSQGFGLALTDTQYF	few	TRBJ2-3	NA	TRBV4-1
TGTGCCAGCAGTTTAGCAACAGATTGGGAGAGACCGAACACTGAAGCTTTCTTT	CASSLATDWERPNTEAFF	NA	TRBJ1-1	NA	TRBV28
TGCAGTGCTAGAGATCCTTTACTAGCGGGCCAAGAGACCCAGTACTTC	CSARDPLLAGQETQYF	many	TRBJ2-5	TRBD2	TRBV20-1